Here is one TCR beta chain with its context. The target antigen is unknown. Germline is not matched at one junction end, which may reflect a read error. These data originate in a study of T cell responses to AZD1222 COVID-19 vaccine. This CDR3 spans 11 amino acids. Germline loops: CDR1 SQVTM, CDR2 ANQGSEA. Measured with immunoSEQ multiplex PCR; TCRdb has only the in-frame clones, and not every one. The sample includes 180,000 or so clones, about 93% of them seen just once. Second-dose groups at about 4 or about 12 weeks were pooled. General study results and limits: Reportedly, close to half of spike-specific TCRs are directed against unmutated variant regions. Donor demographics were predominantly white British with a female majority; clonal diversity may be underestimated.

The chain couples TRBV29-1 to TRBJ1-2; a possible D gene is TRBD1 (5 bases). This receptor was taken from an adult who received the AZD1222 COVID-19 vaccine. This specimen was peripheral blood, taken 28 days after the second AZD1222 dose. The CDR3 reads CSVDRGAPVAF. The CDR3 nucleotides are TGCAGCGTCGATCGGGGCGCCCCAGTCGCCTTC.